This paragraph reports one T cell receptor beta chain. The data belong to a study of blood T cell repertoires in COVID-19. On the study more broadly: COVID-19 samples, acute and convalescent, were from the United States, Italy and Spain.

Germline-derived CDR1 and CDR2 are LNHDA and SQIVND (reference sequence). The CDR3 length is 20 residues. V was clipped by 3 bases and J by 7 bases, with 31 bases between them. Under the authors' procedure: The authors estimated nucleated cell counts from reference gene primer amplification. Method: immunoSEQ multiplex PCR; TCRdb's copy keeps in-frame clones and lacks some. The V and J calls and the clone size are those of that table, but D and trimming were determined from the DNA. The sample has more than 25,000 clones, over 85% seen once. The receptor's source is a human donor with active COVID-19. The donor label of this sample is uncertain. Sequences were obtained from peripheral blood. This chain links TRBV19 with TRBJ2-1; a possible D gene is TRBD1 (6 bases). Here the CDR3 DNA reads TGTGCCAGTAGTATCACTGGACTCACCCAAGCGAGGGGGTGGAGTAATGAGCAGTTCTTC. Translating it yields CASSITGLTQARGWSNEQFF.